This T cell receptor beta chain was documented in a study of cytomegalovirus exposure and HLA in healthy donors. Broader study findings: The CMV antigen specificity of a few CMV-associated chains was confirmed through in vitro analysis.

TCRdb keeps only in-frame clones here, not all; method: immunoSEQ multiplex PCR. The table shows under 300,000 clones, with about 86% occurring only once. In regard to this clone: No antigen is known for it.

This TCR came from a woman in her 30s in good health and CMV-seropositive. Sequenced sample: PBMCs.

CDR3 sequence reads: CASSQLGGLAGIYEQFF. The CDR3 bases are TGCGCCAGCAGCCAACTTGGCGGGCTAGCTGGTATCTATGAGCAGTTCTTC. This chain connects TRBV4-1 to TRBJ2-1, with D maybe TRBD2 (5 bases). The V end was cut by 2 bases, the J end by 8 bases, with 22 bases between. Germline V gene lookup returns CDR1 MGHRA and CDR2 YSYEKL. The length of the CDR3 is 17 residues.